The sequence of this T cell receptor beta chain was determined in a study of T-cell reconstitution after alpha-beta-depleted transplantation in children. Points from the study as a whole: Reportedly, alpha-beta T cells present about two months post-transplant originated from several hundred expanded clones of graft origin. After transplant, high TCRbeta diversity at day 60 in some patients arose from surviving recipient T cells and thymic progenitors.

In the case of this clonotype: The antigen is not known.

The CDR3 sequence is 17 residues long. Germline V gives CDR1 SGHTA, CDR2 FQGNSA. V lost 1 base, J lost 0 bases, and 14 bases lay in between. Library preparation (for TCRbeta) was performed with unique molecular identifiers. TCRdb reprocessed the PCR reads with MiXCR, giving one entry per CDR3 protein. The data contain 75,000 to 90,000 distinct CDR3 sequences, about 14% of them seen just once; the ten biggest clones take up 25% to 30%. The genes are TRBV7-2 and TRBJ2-3; the D is unclear. This receptor was obtained from a male patient under 10 years old who had a stem cell transplant for acute lymphoblastic leukemia, so the T cells may come from the graft donor. The sequencing here drew on PBMCs, mostly from graft donor cells, taken 180 days after TCRalphabeta/CD19-depleted stem cell transplant. The CDR3 coding sequence is TGTGCCAGCAGCTTAGGTAGCAGTTTTTCTAGCACAGATACGCAGTATTTT. It is translated as CASSLGSSFSSTDTQYF.